Below are 18 T cell receptor beta chains sequenced from a single sample in a study of cytomegalovirus exposure and HLA in healthy donors. PCR primers comprised 60 Vbeta and 13 Jbeta primers. Sequencing used immunoSEQ multiplex PCR; TCRdb keeps in-frame clones, though not all of them. This table has around 79,000 clones, around 72% appearing once. The sequenced material came from PBMCs. The receptor source for this set is a woman aged 40 to 50 in good health and CMV-seropositive.

The rearrangement uses TRBV30 and TRBJ2-2, with D perhaps matching TRBD1 (5 bases). The CDR3 extends over 14 amino acids. V lost 0 bases and J 6 bases, leaving 11 bases between the germline ends. Germline V gene data show CDR1 as GTSNPN and CDR2 as SVGIG (reference sequence). The chain's CDR3 is CAWSVQIGAGELFF. The CDR3 bases are TGTGCCTGGAGTGTACAAATAGGGGCCGGGGAGCTGTTTTTT. The whole variable domain, filled in from reference TRBV30 and TRBJ2-2, reads SQTIHQWPATLVQPVGSPLSLECTVEGTSNPNLYWYRQAAGRGLQLLFYSVGIGQISSEVPQNLSASRPQDRQFILSSKKLLLSDSGFYLCAWSVQIGAGELFFGEGSRLTVL.

The chain is built from TRBV5-6 and TRBJ2-3, with 9 bases fitting TRBD1. From germline, CDR1 is SGHDT and CDR2 YYEEEE. The CDR3 totals 12 residues. After removal of 3 bases from V and 10 bases from J, the junction contained 3 bases not matched to a gene. The CDR3 region has the DNA TGTGCCAGCAGCTGGGACAGGGCGGCGCAGTATTTT. Encoded protein: CASSWDRAAQYF.

J is TRBJ1-5 and V is TRBV19; the D is unclear. Germline-derived CDR1 and CDR2 are LNHDA and SQIVND (reference sequence). V dropped 3 bases and J dropped 0 bases, with 12 bases sitting between them. The CDR3 spans 16 residues. CDR3 sequence reads: CASSIRPGYSNQPQHF. CDR3 in DNA: TGTGCCAGTAGTATTCGTCCGGGGTATAGCAATCAGCCCCAGCATTTT. Together with reference TRBV19 and TRBJ1-5, the CDR3 gives the full variable domain: DGGITQSPKYLFRKEGQNVTLSCEQNLNHDAMYWYRQDPGQGLRLIYYSQIVNDFQKGDIAEGYSVSREKKESFPLTVTSAQKNPTAFYLCASSIRPGYSNQPQHFGDGTRLSIL.

This chain links TRBV5-6 with TRBJ2-1, with D maybe TRBD1 (5 bases). Germline V CDR1 and CDR2: SGHDT, YYEEEE. The ends were cut back, 0 bases at V and 9 bases at J, with 13 bases in the middle. The CDR3 loop spans 14 amino acids. The CDR3 nucleotides are TGTGCCAGCAGCTTGGGGACGTTAGGGGTTGAGCAGTTCTTC. It yields the protein CASSLGTLGVEQFF.

The gene calls are TRBV5-4 and TRBJ1-5; D gene ambiguous. Trimming cost V 4 bases and J 4 bases, with 15 bases left between them. Per germline, CDR1 SGHNT and CDR2 YYREEE (reference sequence). The CDR3 spans 15 residues. CDR3 sequence (DNA): TGTGCCAGCAGCCTGCACATAGACGGGAATCAGCCCCAGCATTTT. Encoded protein: CASSLHIDGNQPQHF.

The V gene is TRBV7-2, the J gene TRBJ2-3; D is unresolved. The germline V gene encodes CDR1 SGHTA and CDR2 FQGNSA. The germline V and J ends were trimmed by 3 bases and 3 bases, with 7 bases remaining between them. The CDR3 is 13 residues long. Here the CDR3 reads CASSFTETDTQYF. In nucleotides, the CDR3 is TGTGCCAGCAGCTTTACAGAAACAGATACGCAGTATTTT.

The rearrangement uses TRBV28 and TRBJ2-7; 8 bases agree with TRBD1. CDR1 is MDHEN and CDR2 is SYDVKM in the germline V gene. The CDR3 has 15 residues. The ends lost 7 bases at V and 1 base at J; junction bases unmatched: 9. The CDR3 DNA reads TGTGCCAGCACAGAGCCCGGGACAGGATCCTACGAGCAGTACTTC. Translation: CASTEPGTGSYEQYF.

This CDR3 is CASSRGGVGGANEKLFF. The CDR3 DNA follows: TGTGCCAGCAGCCGGGGCGGGGTTGGAGGGGCTAATGAAAAACTGTTTTTT. The V gene is TRBV7-2, the J gene TRBJ1-4; D is perhaps TRBD1 (5 bases). Trimming removed 5 bases from V and 3 bases from J, with 19 bases in between. Germline CDR1 is SGHTA and CDR2 is FQGNSA. The CDR3 consists of 17 residues.

The chain links TRBV19 to TRBJ1-1, with TRBD1 matching 7 bases. Germline CDR1 reads LNHDA; CDR2 reads SQIVND (reference sequence). The CDR3 is 14 residues long. V gave up 7 bases and J gave up 4 bases; unmatched junction bases: 9. The chain's CDR3 is CASTKTTGSTEAFF. The CDR3 region has the DNA TGTGCCAGTACCAAAACGACAGGGTCCACTGAAGCTTTCTTT.

V is TRBV7-2 and J is TRBJ1-2; maybe TRBD1 (6 bases). The V gene's germline CDR1 is SGHTA and CDR2 FQGNSA. Trimming removed 3 bases at V and 2 bases at J, with 10 bases between. CDR3 size: 14 residues. DNA for the CDR3: TGTGCCAGCAGCTTTTTTGGACAGAACTATGGCTACACCTTC. Translated, it gives CASSFFGQNYGYTF.

This chain uses TRBV27 with TRBJ2-1; 7 bases fit TRBD2. Looked up from germline, CDR1 is MNHEY and CDR2 is SMNVEV (reference sequence). The V and J ends lost 7 bases and 4 bases, in that order; junction bases with no gene match: 13. The CDR3 totals 16 residues. The chain's CDR3 is CASTSGGRGYYNEQFF. DNA of the CDR3: TGTGCCAGCACCTCGGGAGGAAGGGGTTATTACAATGAGCAGTTCTTC.

The chain couples TRBV27 to TRBJ2-7; 7 bases line up with TRBD2. This CDR3 has 17 amino acids. Germline-derived CDR1 and CDR2 are MNHEY and SMNVEV (reference sequence). After removal of 1 base from V and 4 bases from J, the junction contained 13 bases not matched to a gene. The CDR3 protein is CASSLYPPGGGKYEQYF. The CDR3 DNA follows: TGTGCCAGCAGTTTATACCCCCCAGGCGGGGGTAAGTACGAGCAGTACTTC.

This clone appeared a few times. The rearrangement joins TRBV29-1 to TRBJ2-1; 9 bases map to TRBD1. This CDR3 contains 13 residues. V gave up 5 bases and J gave up 6 bases; unmatched junction bases: 5. Germline CDR1 SQVTM, CDR2 ANQGSEA. CDR3 sequence reads: CSVRTGGFNEQFF. As DNA, the CDR3 is TGCAGCGTTCGTACAGGGGGCTTCAATGAGCAGTTCTTC.

J is TRBJ1-5 and V is TRBV9; D gene ambiguous. This CDR3 is built from 14 residues. V gave up 4 bases and J gave up 2 bases, with 10 bases separating them. CDR1 is SGDLS, CDR2 YYNGEE, per germline. The CDR3 region is CASSPDLGNQPQHF. The CDR3 DNA is TGTGCCAGCAGCCCCGACTTGGGCAATCAGCCCCAGCATTTT.

V usage is TRBV15 and J usage is TRBJ1-1, with TRBD1 matching over 8 bases. Unmatched junction bases numbered 7, after V lost 5 bases and J lost 5 bases. Germline values: CDR1 LNHNV, CDR2 YYDKDF (reference sequence). CDR3 length: 14 residues. The CDR3 reads CATSGGQGGTEAFF. The CDR3 coding sequence is TGTGCCACCAGCGGAGGACAGGGAGGAACTGAAGCTTTCTTT.

The gene calls are TRBV6-6 and TRBJ2-2, with D unresolved. Germline-derived CDR1 and CDR2 are MNHNY and SVGAGI (reference sequence). The CDR3 is 11 residues long. The germline V and J ends were trimmed by 6 bases and 7 bases, with 6 bases remaining between them. CDR3 amino acids: CASRAGGELFF. In DNA, the CDR3 is TGTGCCAGCAGAGCAGGCGGGGAGCTGTTTTTT.

This sequence joins TRBV5-4 and TRBJ2-4, with TRBD1 matching 9 bases. V dropped 0 bases and J dropped 0; count of bases not matched to a gene: 13. Germline V gene data show CDR1 as SGHNT and CDR2 as YYREEE (reference sequence). The length of the CDR3 is 20 residues. The CDR3 coding sequence is TGTGCCAGCAGCTTGGCCTGGATCCCGGGACAGGGAATAGCCAAAAACATTCAGTACTTC. Its translation: CASSLAWIPGQGIAKNIQYF. The whole variable domain, remainder taken from reference TRBV5-4 and TRBJ2-4, is ETGVTQSPTHLIKTRGQQVTLRCSSQSGHNTVSWYQQALGQGPQFIFQYYREEENGRGNFPPRFSGLQFPNYSSELNVNALELDDSALYLCASSLAWIPGQGIAKNIQYFGAGTRLSVL.

This sequence joins TRBV7-9 and TRBJ1-1; the D is unclear. Germline assignment: CDR1 SEHNR and CDR2 FQNEAQ (reference sequence). V was shortened by 6 bases and J by 2 bases, with 4 bases between the two germline ends. CDR3 size: 11 residues. CDR3 region: CASRTNTEAFF. CDR3 DNA sequence: TGTGCCAGCAGGACTAACACTGAAGCTTTCTTT. Filled out from reference TRBV7-9 and TRBJ1-1, the complete variable domain reads DTGVSQNPRHKITKRGQNVTFRCDPISEHNRLYWYRQTLGQGPEFLTYFQNEAQLEKSRLLSDRFSAERPKGSFSTLEIQRTEQGDSAMYLCASRTNTEAFFGQGTRLTVV.